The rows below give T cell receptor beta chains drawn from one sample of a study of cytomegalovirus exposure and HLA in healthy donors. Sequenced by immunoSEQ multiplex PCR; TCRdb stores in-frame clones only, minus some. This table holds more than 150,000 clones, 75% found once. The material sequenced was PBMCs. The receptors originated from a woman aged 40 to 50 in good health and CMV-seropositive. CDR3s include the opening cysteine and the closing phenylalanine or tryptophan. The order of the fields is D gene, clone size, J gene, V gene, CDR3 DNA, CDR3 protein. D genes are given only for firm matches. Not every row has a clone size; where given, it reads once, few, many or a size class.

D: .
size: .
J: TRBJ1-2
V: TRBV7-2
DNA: TGTGCCAGCAGCTTCTACCGGCCACAGTTAGCTAACTATGGCTACACCTTC
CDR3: CASSFYRPQLANYGYTF

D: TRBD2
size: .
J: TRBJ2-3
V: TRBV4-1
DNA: TGCGCCAGCAGCCAAAGCCTAGCGGGAGTTCCCACAGATACGCAGTATTTT
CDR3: CASSQSLAGVPTDTQYF

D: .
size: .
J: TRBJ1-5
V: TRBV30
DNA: TGTGCCTGGAGGGGCAGGACGACAGGAGATCAGCCCCAGCATTTT
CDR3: CAWRGRTTGDQPQHF

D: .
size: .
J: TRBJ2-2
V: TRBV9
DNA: TGTGCCAGCAGCGTAGCGAGCTCTGGCACCGGGGAGCTGTTTTTT
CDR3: CASSVASSGTGELFF

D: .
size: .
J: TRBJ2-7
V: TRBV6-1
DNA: TGTGCCAGCAGTGACCCAGGGAGGCACGAGCAGTACTTC
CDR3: CASSDPGRHEQYF

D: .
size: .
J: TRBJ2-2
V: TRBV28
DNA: TGTGCCAGCAGCACAGACCCTCTCGATAGCACCGGGGAGCTGTTTTTT
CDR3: CASSTDPLDSTGELFF

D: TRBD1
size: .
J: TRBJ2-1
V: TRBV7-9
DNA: TGTGCCAGCAGCTTCGCCGGGACAGTTAACAATGAGCAGTTCTTC
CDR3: CASSFAGTVNNEQFF

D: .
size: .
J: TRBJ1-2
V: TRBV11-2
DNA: TGTGCCAGCAGCTTAGATAACAGACCCTTGGGCCACACCTTC
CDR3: CASSLDNRPLGHTF

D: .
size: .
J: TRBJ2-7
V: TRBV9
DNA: TGTGCCAGCAGCGTAGGGTCTAACGCGGCCTACGAGCAGTACTTC
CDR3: CASSVGSNAAYEQYF

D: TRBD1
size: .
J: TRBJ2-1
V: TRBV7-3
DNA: TGTGCCAGCAGCTCCCTACCGGGACAGGGGTCGGGAGGGCCCAATGAGCAGTTCTTC
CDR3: CASSSLPGQGSGGPNEQFF

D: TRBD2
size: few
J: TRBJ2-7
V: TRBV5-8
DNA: TGTGCCAGCAGCTTGGTGCTAGCGGTCCTGGGCGAGCAGTACTTC
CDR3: CASSLVLAVLGEQYF